This TCR beta chain was obtained from a study of blood T cell repertoires in COVID-19. Overall study context: From the United States, Italy and Spain came samples of acute and convalescent COVID-19. In each case, the material was cDNA or gDNA derived from T cells, B-cell-depleted T cells, or PBMCs.

This CDR3 spans 15 amino acids. Trimming removed 4 bases from V and 0 bases from J, with 9 bases in between. Germline V CDR1 and CDR2: MGHRA, YSYEKL. Seattle enrolled patients during active infection and tracked them longitudinally. Original processing notes: Estimated nucleated cell counts came from reference gene primer amplification. The data were produced by immunoSEQ multiplex PCR, yet TCRdb's version contains in-frame clones alone and is incomplete. For V, J and clone size, that table is used; D and trimming come from the DNA. The sample has around 280,000 clones, around nine tenths seen once; the top ten hold roughly 12%.

Sequencing was performed on peripheral blood. The chain uses TRBV4-1 and TRBJ1-4; D perhaps matches TRBD1 (6 bases). The receptor was derived from a woman aged 25 to 39 with COVID-19, enrolled during active disease. The CDR3 nucleotides are TGCGCCAGCAGCCGCGGACAGCCAACTAATGAAAAACTGTTTTTT. Its translation is CASSRGQPTNEKLFF.